These 11 T cell receptor beta chains came from one sample sequenced in a study of control samples from healthy donors and cancer patients (TCRdb year 2020). The library came from the immunoSEQ multiplex PCR assay. This is the immuneACCESS table as TCRdb keeps it, with only in-frame sequences that have V and J called. A part of the clones is gone; compared with another copy, unresolved V genes explain less than half, and the rest is unexplained. The sample profile shows about 120,000 clones; roughly 92% of them were found once. The ten top clones hold 5.5% of the sample. Sequenced input: blood. Receptors were obtained from a man aged 18 to 29 in good health.

The chain uses TRBV6-1 and TRBJ2-2; D is uncertain. V gave up 2 bases and J gave up 1 base, with 8 bases separating them. Germline lookup yields CDR1 MNHNS and CDR2 SASEGT. The length of the CDR3 is 15 residues. This CDR3 reads CASSEYSRNTGELFF. CDR3 nucleotides: TGTGCCAGCAGTGAATATTCACGGAACACCGGGGAGCTGTTTTTT.

The chain is built from TRBV2 and TRBJ2-3; no firm D call. V was clipped by 6 bases and J by 6 bases, with 7 bases between them. Germline V gene lookup returns CDR1 SNHLY and CDR2 FYNNEI. This CDR3 contains 11 residues. CDR3 DNA: TGTGCCAGCAGGTATCTCGATACGCAGTATTTT. It codes for CASRYLDTQYF.

V is TRBV30 and J is TRBJ1-4; no clear D gene. Per germline, CDR1 GTSNPN and CDR2 SVGIG (reference sequence). This CDR3 spans 12 amino acids. The ends were cut back, 0 bases at V and 6 bases at J, with 5 bases in the middle. CDR3: CAWSVPDEKLFF. CDR3 coding DNA: TGTGCCTGGAGTGTACCTGATGAAAAACTGTTTTTT.

This clone was seen once. This chain links TRBV14 with TRBJ1-2, with D maybe TRBD1 (5 bases). CDR1 is SGHDN, CDR2 FVKESK, per germline. CDR3 length: 13 residues. Trimming removed 4 bases from V and 8 bases from J, with 14 bases in between. This CDR3 is CASSPGTFWGYTF. The DNA for the CDR3 is TGTGCCAGCAGCCCGGGGACTTTCTGGGGCTACACCTTC.

The genes are TRBV7-9 and TRBJ1-2, with 7 bases aligning to TRBD1. The J segment lost 1 base and the V segment lost 5 bases, leaving 7 bases of the junction unmatched. This CDR3 is 15 amino acids long. Per germline, CDR1 SEHNR and CDR2 FQNEAQ (reference sequence). Written as DNA, the CDR3 is TGTGCCAGCAGCCGCCTGGGACAGATTAACTATGGCTACACCTTC. It is translated as CASSRLGQINYGYTF. The full variable domain, with the rest looked up from reference TRBV7-9 and TRBJ1-2, is DTGVSQNPRHKITKRGQNVTFRCDPISEHNRLYWYRQTLGQGPEFLTYFQNEAQLEKSRLLSDRFSAERPKGSFSTLEIQRTEQGDSAMYLCASSRLGQINYGYTFGSGTRLTVV.

This clone showed up just once. The genes are TRBV5-1 and TRBJ2-2; D not resolved. Trimming removed 3 bases from V and 1 base from J, with 16 bases in between. Germline assignment: CDR1 SGHRS and CDR2 YFSETQ. There are 17 residues in the CDR3. This CDR3 reads CASSSLDWSWNTGELFF. The CDR3 coding sequence is TGCGCCAGCAGCTCCCTTGACTGGTCATGGAACACCGGGGAGCTGTTTTTT.

The chain has TRBV6-2 or TRBV6-3 and TRBJ2-1, with a possible D match to TRBD2 (6 bases). Germline CDR1 MNHEY, CDR2 SVGEGT. This CDR3 region has 14 residues. V was clipped by 4 bases and J by 3 bases, with 10 bases between them. DNA of the CDR3: TGTGCCAGCAGTTTAGCGGCTTTCTACAATGAGCAGTTCTTC. Its protein is CASSLAAFYNEQFF.

This clone was recorded many times. This rearrangement joins TRBV7-9 to TRBJ1-3; D might be TRBD1 (5 bases). CDR1 SEHNR and CDR2 FQNEAQ come from the germline V gene (reference sequence). The CDR3 covers 16 residues. Trimming pared 5 bases from V and 0 bases from J, leaving 14 bases between. The DNA for the CDR3 is TGTGCCAGCAGCATACTGGACAATCCCTCTGGAAACACCATATATTTT. Translation: CASSILDNPSGNTIYF.

The genes are TRBV3-1 (or the pseudogene TRBV3-2) and TRBJ1-2; possible D gene TRBD1, 5 bases. V lost 3 bases to trimming and J lost 8 bases, with 22 bases between them. The CDR3 has 16 residues. Germline CDR1 reads LGHDT; CDR2 reads YNNKEL (reference sequence). The CDR3 is CASSQAETSGIRGYTF. For the CDR3, the DNA is TGTGCCAGCAGCCAGGCAGAAACCTCAGGGATAAGGGGCTACACCTTC.

This sequence joins TRBV6-2 or TRBV6-3 and TRBJ1-1, with a weak D call TRBD1 (5 bases). The CDR3 extends over 13 amino acids. Germline CDR1 is MNHEY and CDR2 is SVGEGT. The V and J ends lost 4 bases and 4 bases respectively, with 10 bases between them. The CDR3 nucleotides read TGTGCCAGCAGTTCCGACAGACGCACTGAAGCTTTCTTT. The encoded protein is CASSSDRRTEAFF.

In this sample, this clone turned up a few times. J is TRBJ2-7 and V is TRBV12-5, with D perhaps TRBD2 (6 bases). The germline V and J ends were trimmed by 8 bases and 6 bases, with 11 bases remaining between them. Germline assignment: CDR1 LGHNT and CDR2 FRNRAP. The CDR3 is 11 amino acids. Written as DNA, the CDR3 is TGTGCTAGTCTCGGAGGGTGCGAGCAGTACTTC. It specifies CASLGGCEQYF.